This T cell receptor beta chain was recorded in a study of human T cells and chemical hapten exposure. The sample's time point: pre-sensitization, week 0. Treatment given: therapeutic diphenylcyclopropenone sensitization with weekly scalp DPC. Germline assignment: CDR1 SGHTA and CDR2 FQGNSA. The CDR3 loop spans 16 amino acids. V gave up 3 bases and J gave up 5 bases, with 19 bases separating them. Many counts were recorded for this clonotype. Its antigen is not known. Original data processing: Samples held a median of approximately 96,000 TCRs, range 23,224–690,600. A single record per CDR3 protein comes from TCRdb applying MiXCR to the RACE reads. Clone size and V and J calls follow TCRdb, not the original study. The sample holds about 290,000 distinct CDR3 sequences; around 7.7% are singletons and the top ten take roughly 1.2%. Study observations and caveats: Clustering by CDR3 similarity yielded significantly more large clusters from expanded TCRs than controls. TCRs exceeding 1 in 1000 frequency stayed unchanged with DPC sensitization.

The specimen was whole blood, collected in connection with sensitization to the hapten diphenylcyclopropenone (DPC). The sequence was obtained from a young man with alopecia areata. Some clones in this sample may be carry-over from other donors' samples. The chain uses TRBV7-2 and TRBJ1-1; D is perhaps TRBD1 (6 bases). As DNA, the CDR3 is TGTGCCAGCAGCTTTCGTTTCTCAGGGGCAATGACTGAAGCTTTCTTT. Translating gives CASSFRFSGAMTEAFF. Filled out from reference TRBV7-2 and TRBJ1-1, the complete variable domain reads GAGVSQSPSNKVTEKGKDVELRCDPISGHTALYWYRQSLGQGLEFLIYFQGNSAPDKSGLPSDRFSAERTGGSVSTLTIQRTQQEDSAVYLCASSFRFSGAMTEAFFGQGTRLTVV.